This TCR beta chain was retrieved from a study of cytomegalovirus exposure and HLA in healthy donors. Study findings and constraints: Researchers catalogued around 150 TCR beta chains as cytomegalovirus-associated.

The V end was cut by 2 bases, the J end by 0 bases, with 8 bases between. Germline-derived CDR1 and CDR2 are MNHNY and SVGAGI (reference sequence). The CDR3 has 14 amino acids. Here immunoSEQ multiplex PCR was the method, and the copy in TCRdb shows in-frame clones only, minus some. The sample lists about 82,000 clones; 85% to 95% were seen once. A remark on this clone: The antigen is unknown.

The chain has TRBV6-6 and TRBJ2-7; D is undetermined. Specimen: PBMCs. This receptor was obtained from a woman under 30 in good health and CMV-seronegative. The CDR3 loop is CASSYEELSYEQYF. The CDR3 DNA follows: TGTGCCAGCAGTTACGAAGAGCTCTCCTACGAGCAGTACTTC.